This T cell receptor (beta chain) is from a study of cytomegalovirus exposure and HLA in healthy donors. Points on this clone: Its target is unknown.

The PCR ran on 60 Vbeta and 13 Jbeta primers. The assay was immunoSEQ multiplex PCR, and TCRdb's table has in-frame clones only and misses some. The sample includes some 71,000 clones, approximately 70% seen only once; the top ten take roughly 9.8%. The CDR3 consists of 14 residues. Trimming removed 0 bases from V and 4 bases from J, with 10 bases in between. In germline, CDR1 is SGDLS, CDR2 YYNGEE. Healthy bone marrow donors formed the donor group. Study results and caveats: CMV serostatus was the sole immune exposure information available.

This clonotype originated in a woman between 50 and 59 years old in good health and CMV-seropositive. Sequencing used PBMCs. This chain connects TRBV9 to TRBJ1-2; D possibly corresponds to TRBD1 (5 bases). The CDR3 DNA sequence: TGTGCCAGCAGCGTAGGGCAGGGTTTCTATGGCTACACCTTC. This translates into CASSVGQGFYGYTF. Based on the CDR3 plus reference TRBV9 and TRBJ1-2, the full variable domain is DSGVTQTPKHLITATGQRVTLRCSPRSGDLSVYWYQQSLDQGLQFLIQYYNGEERAKGNILERFSAQQFPDLHSELNLSSLELGDSALYFCASSVGQGFYGYTFGSGTRLTVV.